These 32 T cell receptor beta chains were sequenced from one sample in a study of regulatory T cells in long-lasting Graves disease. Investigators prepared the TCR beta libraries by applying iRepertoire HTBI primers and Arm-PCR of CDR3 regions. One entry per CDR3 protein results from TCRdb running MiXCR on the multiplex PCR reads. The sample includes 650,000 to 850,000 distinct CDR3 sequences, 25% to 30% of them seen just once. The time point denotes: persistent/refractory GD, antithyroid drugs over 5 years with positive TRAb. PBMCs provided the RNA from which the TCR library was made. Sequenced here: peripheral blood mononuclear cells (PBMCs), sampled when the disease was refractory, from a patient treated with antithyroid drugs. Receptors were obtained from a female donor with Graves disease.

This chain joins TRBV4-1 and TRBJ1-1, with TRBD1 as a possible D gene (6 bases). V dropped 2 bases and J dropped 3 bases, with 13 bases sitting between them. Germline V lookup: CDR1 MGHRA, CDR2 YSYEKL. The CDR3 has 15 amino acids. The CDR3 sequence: CASSQITGRDTEAFF. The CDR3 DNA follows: TGCGCCAGCAGCCAAATCACAGGGAGAGACACTGAAGCTTTCTTT.

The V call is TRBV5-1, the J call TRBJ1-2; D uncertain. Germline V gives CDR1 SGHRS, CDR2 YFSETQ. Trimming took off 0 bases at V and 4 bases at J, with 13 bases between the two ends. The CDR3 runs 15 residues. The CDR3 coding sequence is TGCGCCAGCAGCTTGGGGACCGTTTCCCCCTATGGCTACACCTTC. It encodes CASSLGTVSPYGYTF.

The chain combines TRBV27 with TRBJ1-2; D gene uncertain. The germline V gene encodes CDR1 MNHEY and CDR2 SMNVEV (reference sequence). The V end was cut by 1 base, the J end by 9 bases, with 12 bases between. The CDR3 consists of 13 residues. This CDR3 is CASSLLGSPSYTF. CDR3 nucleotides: TGTGCCAGCAGTTTATTAGGGTCCCCTAGCTACACCTTC.

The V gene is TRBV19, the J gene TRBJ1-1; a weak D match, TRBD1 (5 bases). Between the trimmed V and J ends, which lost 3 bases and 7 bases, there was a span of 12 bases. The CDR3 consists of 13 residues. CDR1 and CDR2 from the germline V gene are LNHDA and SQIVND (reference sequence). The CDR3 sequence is CASSMGKGYEAFF. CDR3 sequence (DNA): TGTGCCAGTAGTATGGGGAAGGGGTATGAAGCTTTCTTT.

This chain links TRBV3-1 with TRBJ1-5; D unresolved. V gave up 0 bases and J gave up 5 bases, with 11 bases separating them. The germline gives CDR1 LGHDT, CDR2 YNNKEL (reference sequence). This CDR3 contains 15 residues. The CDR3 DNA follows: TGTGCCAGCAGCCAAGAAATAGGGAGGGATCAGCCCCAGCATTTT. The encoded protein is CASSQEIGRDQPQHF.

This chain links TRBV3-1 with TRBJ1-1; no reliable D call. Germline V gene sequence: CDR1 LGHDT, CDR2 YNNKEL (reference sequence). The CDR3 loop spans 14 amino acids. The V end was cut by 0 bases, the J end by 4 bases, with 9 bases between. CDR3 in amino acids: CASSQEGGSTEAFF. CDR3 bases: TGTGCCAGCAGCCAAGAGGGAGGCTCCACTGAAGCTTTCTTT.

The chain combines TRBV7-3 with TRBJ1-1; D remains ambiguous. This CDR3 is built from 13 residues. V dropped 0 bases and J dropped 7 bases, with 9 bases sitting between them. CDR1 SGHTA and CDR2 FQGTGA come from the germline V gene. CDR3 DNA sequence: TGTGCCAGCAGCTTAACCATTGAGGGTGAAGCTTTCTTT. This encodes CASSLTIEGEAFF.

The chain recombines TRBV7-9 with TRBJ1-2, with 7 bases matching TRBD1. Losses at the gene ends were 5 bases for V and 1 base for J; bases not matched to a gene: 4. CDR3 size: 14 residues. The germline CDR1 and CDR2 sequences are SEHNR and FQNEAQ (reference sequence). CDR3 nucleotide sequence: TGTGCCAGCAGCATCGGGACAGTTAACTATGGCTACACCTTC. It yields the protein CASSIGTVNYGYTF.

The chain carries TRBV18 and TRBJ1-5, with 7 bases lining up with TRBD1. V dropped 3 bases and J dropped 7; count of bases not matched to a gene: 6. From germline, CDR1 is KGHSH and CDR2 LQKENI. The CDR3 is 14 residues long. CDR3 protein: CASSPLTGSQPQHF. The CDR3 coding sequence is TGTGCCAGCTCACCTTTGACAGGGTCCCAGCCCCAGCATTTT.

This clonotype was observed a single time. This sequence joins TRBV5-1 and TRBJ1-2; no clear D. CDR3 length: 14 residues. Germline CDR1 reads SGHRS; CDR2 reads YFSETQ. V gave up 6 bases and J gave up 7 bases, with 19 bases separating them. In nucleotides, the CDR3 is TGCGCCAGCAACCCAGATGGAGGGTTACTTGGCTACACCTTC. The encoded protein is CASNPDGGLLGYTF.

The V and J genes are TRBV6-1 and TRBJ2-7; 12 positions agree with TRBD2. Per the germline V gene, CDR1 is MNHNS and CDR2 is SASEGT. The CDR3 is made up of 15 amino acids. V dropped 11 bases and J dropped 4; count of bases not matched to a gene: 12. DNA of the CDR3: TGTGCCTCCCAGGCGCTAGCGGGAGGGCCTTACGAGCAGTACTTC. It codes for CASQALAGGPYEQYF.

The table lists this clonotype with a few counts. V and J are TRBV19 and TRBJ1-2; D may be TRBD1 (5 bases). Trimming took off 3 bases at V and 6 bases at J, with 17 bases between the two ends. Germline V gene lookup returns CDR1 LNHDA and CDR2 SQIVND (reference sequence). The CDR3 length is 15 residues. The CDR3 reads CASSMGTARLNGYTF. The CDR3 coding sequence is TGTGCCAGTAGTATGGGGACGGCGCGCCTTAATGGCTACACCTTC.

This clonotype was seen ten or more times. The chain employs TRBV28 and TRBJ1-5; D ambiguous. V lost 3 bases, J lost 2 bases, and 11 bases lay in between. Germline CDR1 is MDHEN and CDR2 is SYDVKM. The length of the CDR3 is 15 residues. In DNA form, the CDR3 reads TGTGCCAGCAGTTTCTGGAGAAACGGCAATCAGCCCCAGCATTTT. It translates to CASSFWRNGNQPQHF.

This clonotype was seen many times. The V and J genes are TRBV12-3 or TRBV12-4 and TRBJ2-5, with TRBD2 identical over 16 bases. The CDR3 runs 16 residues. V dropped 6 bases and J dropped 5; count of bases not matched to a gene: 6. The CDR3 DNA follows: TGTGCCAGCAGCTCCGGGACTAGCGGGAGGGAGGAGACCCAGTACTTC. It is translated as CASSSGTSGREETQYF.

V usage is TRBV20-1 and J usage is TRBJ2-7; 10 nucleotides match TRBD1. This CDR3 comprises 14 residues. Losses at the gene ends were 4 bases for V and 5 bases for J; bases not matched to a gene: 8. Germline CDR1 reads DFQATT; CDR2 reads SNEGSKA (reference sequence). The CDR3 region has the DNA TGCAGTGCTAAAAGACAGGGGGCGTTCGACGAGCAGTACTTC. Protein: CSAKRQGAFDEQYF.

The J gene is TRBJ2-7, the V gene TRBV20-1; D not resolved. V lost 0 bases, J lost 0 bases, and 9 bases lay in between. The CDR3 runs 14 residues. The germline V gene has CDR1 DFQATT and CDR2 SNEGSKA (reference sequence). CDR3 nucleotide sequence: TGCAGTGCTAGAGATCGTAGTAGCTCCTACGAGCAGTACTTC. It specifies CSARDRSSSYEQYF.

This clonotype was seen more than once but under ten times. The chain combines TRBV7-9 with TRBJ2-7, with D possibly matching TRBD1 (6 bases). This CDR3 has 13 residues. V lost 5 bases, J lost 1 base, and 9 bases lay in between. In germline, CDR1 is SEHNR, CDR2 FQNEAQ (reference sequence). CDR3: CASSTQGSYEQYF. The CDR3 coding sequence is TGTGCCAGCAGCACACAGGGTTCCTACGAGCAGTACTTC.

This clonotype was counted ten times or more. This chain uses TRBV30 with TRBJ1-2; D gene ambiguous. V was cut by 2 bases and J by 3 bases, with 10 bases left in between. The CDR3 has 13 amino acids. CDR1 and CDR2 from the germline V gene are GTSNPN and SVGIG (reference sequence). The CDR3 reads CAWSTDGHYGYTF. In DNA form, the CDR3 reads TGTGCCTGGAGTACCGACGGACACTATGGCTACACCTTC.

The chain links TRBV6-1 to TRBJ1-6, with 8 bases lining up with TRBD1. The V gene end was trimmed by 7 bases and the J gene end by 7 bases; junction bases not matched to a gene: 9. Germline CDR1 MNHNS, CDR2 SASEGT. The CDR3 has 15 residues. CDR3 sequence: CASNPWTGQNSPLHF. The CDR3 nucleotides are TGTGCCAGCAACCCTTGGACAGGGCAGAATTCACCCCTCCACTTT.

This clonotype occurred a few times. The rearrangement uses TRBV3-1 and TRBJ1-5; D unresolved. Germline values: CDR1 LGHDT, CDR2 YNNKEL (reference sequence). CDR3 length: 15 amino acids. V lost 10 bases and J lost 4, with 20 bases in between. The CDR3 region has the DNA TGTGCCAACCCTGGGAGAGGGCAAGGAAATCAGCCCCAGCATTTT. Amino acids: CANPGRGQGNQPQHF.

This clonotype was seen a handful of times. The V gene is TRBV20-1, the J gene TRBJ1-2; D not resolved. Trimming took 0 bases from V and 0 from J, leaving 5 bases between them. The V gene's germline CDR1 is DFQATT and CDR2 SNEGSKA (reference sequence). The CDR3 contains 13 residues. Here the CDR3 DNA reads TGCAGTGCTAGAGAAGGGACTAACTATGGCTACACCTTC. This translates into CSAREGTNYGYTF.

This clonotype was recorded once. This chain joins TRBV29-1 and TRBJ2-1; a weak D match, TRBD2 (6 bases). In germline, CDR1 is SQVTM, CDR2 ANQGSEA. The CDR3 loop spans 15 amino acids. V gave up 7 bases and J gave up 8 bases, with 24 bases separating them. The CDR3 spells CSATFSGRGSYEQFF. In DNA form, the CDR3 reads TGCAGCGCCACCTTTAGCGGTCGTGGTAGCTATGAGCAGTTCTTC.

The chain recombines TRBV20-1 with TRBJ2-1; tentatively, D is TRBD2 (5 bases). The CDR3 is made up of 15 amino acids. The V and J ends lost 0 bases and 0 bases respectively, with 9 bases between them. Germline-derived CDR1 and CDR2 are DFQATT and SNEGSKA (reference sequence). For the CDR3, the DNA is TGCAGTGCTAGAGATCCGGGATACTCCTACAATGAGCAGTTCTTC. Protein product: CSARDPGYSYNEQFF.

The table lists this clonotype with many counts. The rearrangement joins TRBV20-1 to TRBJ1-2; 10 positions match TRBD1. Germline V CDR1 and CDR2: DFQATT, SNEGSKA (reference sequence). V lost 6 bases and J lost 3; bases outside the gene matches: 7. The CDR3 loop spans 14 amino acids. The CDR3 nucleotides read TGCAGTGCCGCCACCGGGACAGGGGACTATGGCTACACCTTC. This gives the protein CSAATGTGDYGYTF.

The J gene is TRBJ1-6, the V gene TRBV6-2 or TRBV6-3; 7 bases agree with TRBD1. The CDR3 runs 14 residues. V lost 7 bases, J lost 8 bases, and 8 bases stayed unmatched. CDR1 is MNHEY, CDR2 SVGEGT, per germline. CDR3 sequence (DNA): TGTGCCAGCAAAACACAGGGGATAGATTCACCCCTCCACTTT. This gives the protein CASKTQGIDSPLHF.

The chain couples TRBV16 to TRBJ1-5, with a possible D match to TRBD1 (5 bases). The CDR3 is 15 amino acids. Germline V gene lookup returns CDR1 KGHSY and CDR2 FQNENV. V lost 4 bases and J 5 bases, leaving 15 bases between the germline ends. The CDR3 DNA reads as TGTGCCAGCAGCCCAGAATTGGGGGGAGATCAGCCCCAGCATTTT. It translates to CASSPELGGDQPQHF.

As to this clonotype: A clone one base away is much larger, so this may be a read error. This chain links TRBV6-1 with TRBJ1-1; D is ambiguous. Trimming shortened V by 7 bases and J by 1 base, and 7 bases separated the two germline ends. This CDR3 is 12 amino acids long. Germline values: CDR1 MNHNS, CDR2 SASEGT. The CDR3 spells CASNPGNTEAFF. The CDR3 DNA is TGTGCCAGCAACCCGGGGAACACTGAAGCTTTCTTT.

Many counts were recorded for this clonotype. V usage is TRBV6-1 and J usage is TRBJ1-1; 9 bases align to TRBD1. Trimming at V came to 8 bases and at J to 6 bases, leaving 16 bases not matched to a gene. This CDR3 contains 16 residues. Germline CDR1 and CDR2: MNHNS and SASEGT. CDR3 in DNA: TGTGCCAGCCGAATCGAAGCCGGGACAGGGAATGCTGAAGCTTTCTTT. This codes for CASRIEAGTGNAEAFF.

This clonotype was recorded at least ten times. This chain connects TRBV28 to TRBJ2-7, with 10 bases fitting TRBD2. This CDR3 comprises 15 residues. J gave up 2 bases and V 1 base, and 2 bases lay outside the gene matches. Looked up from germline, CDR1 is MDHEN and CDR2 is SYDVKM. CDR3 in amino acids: CASSLSGTSAYEQYF. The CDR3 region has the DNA TGTGCCAGCAGTTTATCCGGGACTAGCGCCTACGAGCAGTACTTC.

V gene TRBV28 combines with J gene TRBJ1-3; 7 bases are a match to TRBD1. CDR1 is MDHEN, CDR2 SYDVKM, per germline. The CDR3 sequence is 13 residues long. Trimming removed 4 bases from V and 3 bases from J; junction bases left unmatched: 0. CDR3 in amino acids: CASSWTGGNTIYF. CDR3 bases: TGTGCCAGCAGTTGGACAGGTGGAAACACCATATATTTT.

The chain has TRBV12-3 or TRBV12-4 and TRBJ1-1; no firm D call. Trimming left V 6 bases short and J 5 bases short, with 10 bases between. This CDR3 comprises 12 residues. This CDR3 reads CASRGGKTEAFF. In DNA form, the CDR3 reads TGTGCCAGCAGGGGAGGAAAAACTGAAGCTTTCTTT.

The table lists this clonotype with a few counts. Here the CDR3 DNA reads TGTGCCAGCAGCCAAGATCGCGGAAATAATAACTATGGCTACACCTTC. Translation gives CASSQDRGNNNYGYTF. The chain couples TRBV3-1 to TRBJ1-2; D ambiguous. Trimming stripped 0 bases from V and 1 base from J, with 12 bases between. The CDR3 contains 16 residues. From germline, CDR1 is LGHDT and CDR2 YNNKEL (reference sequence).